This entry lists 30 T cell receptor beta chains sequenced from one sample in a study of blood T cells in healthy people across ages. A sample-barcoded 5' primer and a J-beta primer mix were used in a second PCR of roughly 6 to 11 cycles. In TCRdb, the 5' RACE reads were re-called with MiXCR into one record per CDR3 protein. Of fewer than 1,200,000 distinct CDR3 sequences in the sample, around 27% are singletons; the top ten hold around 0.75%. The data were also submitted as part of a second study, on T cells of mothers and their children.

Sequenced material: blood. Receptors were obtained from a girl aged 2-10 years in good health.

This clonotype was observed a few times. The chain recombines TRBV2 with TRBJ1-5; D is uncertain. The germline V and J ends were trimmed by 0 bases and 9 bases, with 15 bases remaining between them. CDR3 size: 15 residues. Germline assignment: CDR1 SNHLY and CDR2 FYNNEI. As DNA, the CDR3 is TGTGCCAGCAGTGAAGCTAGGAGTACCGTATCGCCCCAGCATTTT. It is translated as CASSEARSTVSPQHF. The variable domain in full, completed from reference TRBV2 and TRBJ1-5, reads EPEVTQTPSHQVTQMGQEVILRCVPISNHLYFYWYRQILGQKVEFLVSFYNNEISEKSEIFDDQFSVERPDGSNFTLKIRSTKLEDSAMYFCASSEARSTVSPQHFGDGTRLSIL.

This chain connects TRBV28 to TRBJ2-7; 8 positions match TRBD1. This CDR3 contains 13 residues. The V gene end was trimmed by 6 bases and the J gene end by 4 bases; junction bases not matched to a gene: 5. Looked up from germline, CDR1 is MDHEN and CDR2 is SYDVKM. The CDR3 coding sequence is TGTGCCAGCAGGGACAGGGTTCGATACGAGCAGTACTTC. It yields the protein CASRDRVRYEQYF.

This clonotype was counted a few times. This chain connects TRBV14 to TRBJ2-1; D gene uncertain. Trimming took 0 bases from V and 11 from J, leaving 11 bases between them. Germline V CDR1 and CDR2: SGHDN, FVKESK. The CDR3 contains 13 residues. The CDR3 protein is CASSQELSVKQFF. CDR3 nucleotide sequence: TGTGCCAGCAGCCAAGAGTTAAGCGTAAAGCAGTTCTTC.

The table lists this clonotype with a few counts. V usage is TRBV10-3 and J usage is TRBJ2-2; D is ambiguous. The CDR3 has 11 residues. Germline V gene sequence: CDR1 ENHRY, CDR2 SYGVKD. Trimming stripped 9 bases from V and 7 bases from J, with 9 bases between. CDR3 nucleotides: TGTGCCATTTCAGACATCGGGGAGCTGTTTTTT. Translated: CAISDIGELFF.

The chain couples TRBV27 to TRBJ2-7; 7 positions match TRBD2. Germline V gene lookup returns CDR1 MNHEY and CDR2 SMNVEV (reference sequence). V lost 3 bases and J lost 4; bases outside the gene matches: 9. The length of the CDR3 is 15 residues. Here the CDR3 DNA reads TGTGCCAGCAGTTTTAGGGCGGGGGTGGCGTACGAGCAGTACTTC. As protein: CASSFRAGVAYEQYF.

The chain's CDR3 is CASYRVFSEAFF. DNA for the CDR3: TGTGCCAGCTACAGGGTCTTCTCTGAAGCTTTCTTT. The rearrangement uses TRBV7-3 and TRBJ1-1; D is perhaps TRBD1 (6 bases). Per germline, CDR1 SGHTA and CDR2 FQGTGA. V was shortened by 8 bases and J by 6 bases, with 13 bases between the two germline ends. This CDR3 has 12 amino acids.

This rearrangement joins TRBV16 to TRBJ2-7, with D possibly being TRBD2 (6 bases). The germline V gene encodes CDR1 KGHSY and CDR2 FQNENV. This CDR3 contains 14 residues. Trimming shortened V by 3 bases and J by 3 bases, and 12 bases separated the two germline ends. This CDR3 is CASSQRDGYYEQYF. In nucleotides, the CDR3 is TGTGCCAGCAGCCAGCGGGACGGCTACTACGAGCAGTACTTC.

The chain uses TRBV6-4 and TRBJ1-3; the match to TRBD1 covers 8 bases. J was trimmed by 1 base and V by 5 bases; bases with no gene match: 7. Germline assignment: CDR1 MRHNA and CDR2 SNTAGT. This CDR3 comprises 16 residues. CDR3 loop: CASSYSGGRSGNTIYF. The CDR3 DNA follows: TGTGCCAGCAGTTATTCAGGGGGCCGGTCTGGAAACACCATATATTTT.

In its sample, this clonotype was seen a few times. The V gene is TRBV25-1, the J gene TRBJ2-1; D tentatively reads TRBD1 or TRBD2 (5 bases each). Germline CDR1 reads MGHDK; CDR2 reads SYGVNS. V was pared by 6 bases and J by 8 bases, with 17 bases between. The CDR3 length is 14 residues. Here the CDR3 reads CASSYRDPFDEQFF. CDR3 DNA: TGTGCCAGCAGCTACCGGGACCCTTTCGATGAGCAGTTCTTC.

This clonotype turned up a few times. The gene calls are TRBV29-1 and TRBJ2-5; perhaps TRBD2 as D (6 bases). With the DNA end fitting TRBJ2-7 better, the J assignment may be wrong. This CDR3 is 13 amino acids long. Looked up from germline, CDR1 is SQVTM and CDR2 is ANQGSEA. CDR3 sequence (DNA): TGCAGCGTTACCCGGGACCTAGCGTACGAGCAGTACTTC. Translation: CSVTRDLAYEQYF.

The chain is built from TRBV28 and TRBJ2-1; the D is unclear. V lost 3 bases to trimming and J lost 6 bases, with 15 bases between them. The length of the CDR3 is 15 residues. Germline loops: CDR1 MDHEN, CDR2 SYDVKM. CDR3 DNA: TGTGCCAGCAGTTTCTACCTGGAGACTGGCAATGAGCAGTTCTTC. Translating gives CASSFYLETGNEQFF.

The chain combines TRBV5-1 with TRBJ1-2; TRBD1 might be the D (5 bases). Per the germline V gene, CDR1 is SGHRS and CDR2 is YFSETQ. The CDR3 is 13 amino acids. V was shortened by 2 bases and J by 9 bases, with 14 bases between the two germline ends. The CDR3: CASSFDSSSSYTF. For the CDR3, the DNA is TGCGCCAGCAGCTTCGACAGTTCGTCAAGCTACACCTTC.

This clonotype was counted only a few times. The V and J genes are TRBV29-1 and TRBJ1-2, with D possibly matching TRBD1 (5 bases). Trimming shortened V by 6 bases and J by 5 bases, and 19 bases separated the two germline ends. This CDR3 has 14 amino acids. Looked up from germline, CDR1 is SQVTM and CDR2 is ANQGSEA. This CDR3 is CSVSGGVGDYGYTF. The CDR3 DNA sequence: TGCAGCGTATCCGGGGGTGTAGGGGATTATGGCTACACCTTC.

This clonotype occurred a few times. A clone one base away is much larger, so this may be a read error. Here the CDR3 omits its conserved ending phenylalanine or tryptophan, so a read error is the likely source. CDR3: CASSVGGYTNEKLFS. The CDR3 nucleotides read TGTGCCAGCAGCGTAGGAGGGTATACTAATGAAAAACTGTTTTCT. The V call is TRBV9, the J call TRBJ1-4; no clear D gene. There are 15 residues in the CDR3. The V and J ends lost 0 bases and 2 bases respectively, with 8 bases between them. CDR1 SGDLS and CDR2 YYNGEE come from the germline V gene.

The chain links TRBV18 to TRBJ1-5; D remains unclear. This CDR3 has 15 amino acids. Germline-derived CDR1 and CDR2 are KGHSH and LQKENI. The V end lost 2 bases, the J end lost 4 bases, and 12 bases lay between the germline ends. CDR3 coding DNA: TGTGCCAGCTCACCAGAGGCCAATCATAATCAGCCCCAGCATTTT. Its protein product is CASSPEANHNQPQHF. Full variable domain (outside the CDR3, taken from reference TRBV18 and TRBJ1-5): NAGVMQNPRHLVRRRGQEARLRCSPMKGHSHVYWYRQLPEEGLKFMVYLQKENIIDESGMPKERFSAEFPKEGPSILRIQQVVRGDSAAYFCASSPEANHNQPQHFGDGTRLSIL.

This clonotype was recorded a few times. V gene TRBV10-3 combines with J gene TRBJ1-2; the D gene is possibly TRBD1 (6 bases). V lost 8 bases, J lost 6 bases, and 10 bases lay in between. The CDR3 sequence is 11 residues long. CDR1 is ENHRY, CDR2 SYGVKD, per germline. The CDR3 DNA sequence: TGTGCCATCGGAACAGGGAATGGCTACACCTTC. This gives the protein CAIGTGNGYTF.

The V call is TRBV12-3 or TRBV12-4, the J call TRBJ2-2, with 8 bases fitting TRBD1. CDR3 length: 15 residues. V gave up 3 bases and J gave up 5 bases; unmatched junction bases: 5. The DNA of the CDR3 is TGTGCCAGCAGTTTCCGGACAGGGTTAACCGGGGAGCTGTTTTTT. This translates into CASSFRTGLTGELFF.

This clonotype was counted a few times. The V and J genes are TRBV9 and TRBJ1-2; 7 positions match TRBD1. Trimming at V came to 1 base and at J to 8 bases, leaving 11 bases not matched to a gene. Germline values: CDR1 SGDLS, CDR2 YYNGEE. This CDR3 contains 15 residues. The CDR3 spells CASSVYSQGGGGYTF. DNA for the CDR3: TGTGCCAGCAGCGTATACTCCCAGGGGGGAGGAGGCTACACCTTC.

DNA of the CDR3: TGTGCCAGCAGCACCAACTTAGCGGGGTTCACAGATACGCAGTATTTT. Protein: CASSTNLAGFTDTQYF. V is TRBV7-8 and J is TRBJ2-3, with TRBD2 matching over 8 bases. Germline values: CDR1 SGHVS, CDR2 FQNEAQ. The CDR3 extends over 16 amino acids. The trim removed 5 bases at V and 2 bases at J, leaving 9 bases unmatched.

This clonotype was recorded a few times. The chain couples TRBV11-2 to TRBJ2-5; TRBD2 matches at 8 bases. The DNA end lines up better with TRBJ2-1; the J call may be wrong. The length of the CDR3 is 14 residues. The V gene's germline CDR1 is SGHAT and CDR2 FQNNGV. DNA for the CDR3: TGTGCCAGCAGCTTAGCAGCGGGAGAACAGGAGCAGTTCTTC. As protein: CASSLAAGEQEQFF.

The chain links TRBV20-1 to TRBJ1-2, with 7 bases aligning to TRBD1. Per germline, CDR1 DFQATT and CDR2 SNEGSKA (reference sequence). The CDR3 contains 17 residues. With 3 bases clipped from V and 5 bases from J, the junction kept 18 bases outside the gene matches. This CDR3 reads CSASIRDSGNGAYGYTF. The CDR3, as DNA: TGCAGTGCTAGCATTAGGGACAGCGGCAACGGGGCGTATGGCTACACCTTC.

This clonotype was seen only a few times. This sequence joins TRBV4-1 and TRBJ1-5; D remains ambiguous. Looked up from germline, CDR1 is MGHRA and CDR2 is YSYEKL. Deletions cut 4 bases from V and 0 bases from J, with 10 bases between. The CDR3 spans 15 residues. CDR3 sequence: CASSPDHFSNQPQHF. The CDR3 coding sequence is TGCGCCAGCAGCCCCGACCACTTTAGCAATCAGCCCCAGCATTTT.

This clonotype was observed a few times. This chain uses TRBV20-1 with TRBJ2-5; D possibly matches TRBD1 or TRBD2 (6 bases each). The CDR3 contains 17 residues. Germline-derived CDR1 and CDR2 are DFQATT and SNEGSKA (reference sequence). Trimming left V 1 base short and J 1 base short, with 19 bases between. DNA of the CDR3: TGCAGTGCTAGAGGAACAGGGATAGGCGGGACCCAAGAGACCCAGTACTTC. Amino acids: CSARGTGIGGTQETQYF.

The rearrangement joins TRBV12-3 or TRBV12-4 to TRBJ2-5, with D tentatively TRBD2 (7 bases). V was shortened by 6 bases and J by 1 base, with 15 bases between the two germline ends. The CDR3 loop spans 15 amino acids. CDR3 protein: CASSNREGGQETQYF. The CDR3 DNA reads as TGTGCCAGCAGCAACAGGGAGGGAGGCCAAGAGACCCAGTACTTC.

This clonotype was detected a few times. V gene TRBV13 combines with J gene TRBJ2-1; TRBD2 aligns across 9 bases. The J call may be faulty, since TRBJ2-5 better matches the DNA end. Germline CDR1 PRHDT, CDR2 FYEKMQ (reference sequence). This CDR3 spans 12 amino acids. Written as DNA, the CDR3 is TGTGCCAGCAGCCCGGCGGGAGGGGCCCAGTACTTC. This sequence encodes CASSPAGGAQYF.

This clonotype was counted only a few times. The J gene is TRBJ2-3, the V gene TRBV2; D is perhaps TRBD2 (6 bases). This CDR3 spans 15 amino acids. V was pared by 4 bases and J by 1 base, with 12 bases between. CDR1 is SNHLY and CDR2 is FYNNEI in the germline V gene. CDR3 coding DNA: TGTGCCAGCAGTGTGTCGGGGGTCGGCACAGATACGCAGTATTTT. It specifies CASSVSGVGTDTQYF.

The chain links TRBV10-3 to TRBJ2-3, with D unclear. The ends were cut back, 2 bases at V and 4 bases at J, with 13 bases in the middle. The CDR3 spans 15 residues. The germline V gene has CDR1 ENHRY and CDR2 SYGVKD. CDR3 DNA: TGTGCCATCAGTGAGGGGCTTCCGGGCCCAGATACGCAGTATTTT. It translates to CAISEGLPGPDTQYF.

The chain links TRBV12-3 or TRBV12-4 to TRBJ2-5, with a possible D match to TRBD1 (6 bases). This CDR3 spans 15 amino acids. With 4 bases removed from V and 2 bases from J, the gap between germline ends came to 14 bases. The CDR3 here is CASSSKRTEQETQYF. DNA of the CDR3: TGTGCCAGCAGTTCAAAAAGGACAGAGCAAGAGACCCAGTACTTC.

This clonotype was picked up a small number of times. CDR3 sequence reads: CSAETGHTHNIQYF. The CDR3 DNA reads TGCAGTGCCGAGACGGGACACACTCACAACATTCAGTACTTC. V is TRBV20-1 and J is TRBJ2-4; a possible D gene is TRBD1 (6 bases). The CDR3 has 14 amino acids. Germline lookup yields CDR1 DFQATT and CDR2 SNEGSKA (reference sequence). The V end was cut by 6 bases, the J end by 7 bases, with 19 bases between.

The chain combines TRBV7-2 with TRBJ2-3; 8 nucleotides agree with TRBD2. The CDR3 has 15 amino acids. CDR1 SGHTA and CDR2 FQGNSA come from the germline V gene. With V trimmed by 1 base and J by 2 bases, 2 bases remained unmatched. Here the CDR3 DNA reads TGTGCCAGCAGCTTAGGAGCGGGGGTCACAGATACGCAGTATTTT. This gives the protein CASSLGAGVTDTQYF.